This TCR beta chain was captured by sequencing in a study of vaccination and CD4 T cells after COVID-19. Background on the study: Four females and six males made up the convalescents, two of whom were Hispanic.

This CDR3 comprises 11 residues. The V and J ends lost 1 base and 5 bases respectively, with 2 bases between them. The germline gives CDR1 MNHNS, CDR2 SASEGT. Cultured CD4+ T cell DNA was sequenced using the Oncomine TCR Beta short-read assay. TCRdb passed the PCR reads through MiXCR, listing each CDR3 protein once. The table lists 20,000 or so distinct CDR3 sequences, around a quarter of them singletons. As for this clonotype: The antigen remains unidentified.

General study findings and limits: Researchers looked at relatively few convalescent patients and had no early post-infection timepoints.

This sample's treatment: roughly nine-day PBMC culture with coronavirus spike peptide pools or control peptides (ViraFEST assay). The V call is TRBV6-1, the J call TRBJ2-5; D is unresolved. The clonotype comes from a human donor with COVID-19. Material for sequencing was cultured CD4+ T cells from blood. The CDR3 protein is CASSEVETQYF. In DNA form, the CDR3 reads TGTGCCAGCAGTGAAGTGGAGACCCAGTACTTC.